The T cell receptor (beta chain) under discussion was sequenced for a study of blood T cell repertoires in COVID-19. Study-wide background: Samples of COVID-19 (acute and convalescent) were obtained from the United States, Italy and Spain. Sources were T cells, B-cell-depleted T cells, or PBMCs; the material itself was cDNA or gDNA.

Trimming removed 4 bases at V and 5 bases at J, with 12 bases between. CDR1 is SGHRS and CDR2 is YFSETQ in the germline V gene. The CDR3 has 13 residues. The authors' processing: Using reference gene primer amplification, nucleated cell counts were estimated. Profiling relied on immunoSEQ multiplex PCR, and the TCRdb table lists in-frame clones only, not all of them. Clone size and V and J calls were adopted from that table, with D and trimming inferred from the DNA. The repertoire holds about 250,000 clones, about four fifths seen once, with about 4.8% in the top ten. Material: peripheral blood. This receptor was obtained from a woman in her 70s with acute or convalescent COVID-19. The genes are TRBV5-1 and TRBJ2-5; tentative D call: TRBD1 (5 bases). The CDR3 loop reads CASSTRARETQYF. CDR3 sequence (DNA): TGCGCCAGCAGCACCAGGGCCCGGGAGACCCAGTACTTC.